This T cell receptor (beta chain) was sequenced during a study of cytomegalovirus exposure and HLA in healthy donors. Findings and limits, study-wide: A later examination showed that TCR association rates differed by HLA locus, with DRB1 most and HLA-C fewest.

Germline V gene sequence: CDR1 SQVTM, CDR2 ANQGSEA. The CDR3 is 13 residues long. V was cut by 6 bases and J by 4 bases, with 14 bases left in between. This PCR relied on a set of 60 Vbeta primers and 13 Jbeta primers. This table comes from immunoSEQ multiplex PCR, and its TCRdb copy is limited to in-frame clones, with some not included. The sample lists about 200,000 clones, 82% occurring once. Points on this clone: The antigen remains unidentified.

The rearrangement uses TRBV29-1 and TRBJ2-3; tentative D call: TRBD2 (7 bases). The sequencing sample was made of PBMCs. The receptor was isolated from a woman aged 45-65 years in good health and CMV-seropositive. CDR3 coding DNA: TGCAGCGTCCAAAAGGGGGGGGCAGATACGCAGTATTTT. Translating it yields CSVQKGGADTQYF.